This entry lists 18 T cell receptor beta chains sequenced from one sample in a study of beta chain features in type 1 diabetes. Findings and limits, study-wide: Shortening of TCRB CDR3s, moderate but significant, appeared in all four CD4+ subsets of Type 1 diabetes patients.

Every bit of the isolated RNA underwent reverse transcription, so sequencing read expressed TCRB transcripts. The data were produced by immunoSEQ multiplex PCR, yet TCRdb's version contains in-frame clones alone and is incomplete. The table includes roughly 24,000 clones, 55% to 75% detected once. The antigens these receptors bind are not known. The material sequenced was Tregs from blood. The receptors come from a man younger than 35 with type 1 diabetes.

The genes are TRBV7-2 and TRBJ2-7, with a tentative D call TRBD2 (6 bases). Germline lookup yields CDR1 SGHTA and CDR2 FQGNSA. The V and J ends lost 3 bases and 7 bases respectively, with 16 bases between them. CDR3 length: 14 residues. The CDR3 loop is CASSLGLVGGEQYF. CDR3 sequence (DNA): TGTGCCAGCAGCTTGGGGTTGGTCGGAGGGGAGCAGTACTTC.

V usage is TRBV7-9 and J usage is TRBJ2-5; 11 bases fit TRBD2. The CDR3 sequence is 14 residues long. Losses at the gene ends were 2 bases for V and 12 bases for J; bases not matched to a gene: 8. Germline CDR1 is SEHNR and CDR2 is FQNEAQ (reference sequence). This CDR3 reads CASSLSASGGRKYF. The CDR3 coding sequence is TGTGCCAGCAGCTTATCAGCTAGCGGGGGGCGTAAGTACTTC.

The rearrangement links TRBV5-6 to TRBJ1-6; no firm D call. Germline CDR1 is SGHDT and CDR2 is YYEEEE. CDR3 length: 13 residues. V lost 1 base and J lost 9, with 8 bases in between. CDR3 sequence reads: CASSLMIGSPLHF. The CDR3 DNA reads TGTGCCAGCAGCTTGATGATCGGTTCACCCCTCCACTTT. The full variable domain, its missing parts supplied by reference TRBV5-6 and TRBJ1-6, is DAGVTQSPTHLIKTRGQQVTLRCSPKSGHDTVSWYQQALGQGPQFIFQYYEEEERQRGNFPDRFSGHQFPNYSSELNVNALLLGDSALYLCASSLMIGSPLHFGNGTRLTVT.

CDR3: CASSLWDSVYEQYF. The CDR3 DNA reads TGTGCCAGCAGTTTATGGGACAGTGTCTACGAGCAGTACTTC. The chain employs TRBV28 and TRBJ2-7, with D maybe TRBD1 (6 bases). The germline V and J ends were trimmed by 0 bases and 3 bases, with 9 bases remaining between them. Per germline, CDR1 MDHEN and CDR2 SYDVKM. CDR3 length: 14 amino acids.

CDR3 sequence: CASSLGLRTAAYEQYF. CDR3 bases: TGTGCCAGCAGCTTAGGCCTTAGGACAGCAGCCTACGAGCAGTACTTC. The genes are TRBV7-2 and TRBJ2-7; TRBD1 is a possible D gene (6 bases). Between the trimmed V and J ends, which lost 1 base and 2 bases, there was a span of 15 bases. Germline-derived CDR1 and CDR2 are SGHTA and FQGNSA. This CDR3 has 16 amino acids.

The chain employs TRBV19 and TRBJ1-4; D possibly corresponds to TRBD1 (5 bases). This CDR3 has 15 amino acids. V lost 5 bases and J 3 bases, leaving 13 bases between the germline ends. Germline V gives CDR1 LNHDA, CDR2 SQIVND (reference sequence). The CDR3 here is CASSPWGSANEKLFF. The DNA for the CDR3 is TGTGCCAGTAGTCCTTGGGGCTCGGCTAATGAAAAACTGTTTTTT. Together with reference TRBV19 and TRBJ1-4, the CDR3 gives the full variable domain: DGGITQSPKYLFRKEGQNVTLSCEQNLNHDAMYWYRQDPGQGLRLIYYSQIVNDFQKGDIAEGYSVSREKKESFPLTVTSAQKNPTAFYLCASSPWGSANEKLFFGSGTQLSVL.

Only a few counts were recorded for this clone. The chain carries TRBV5-1 and TRBJ2-1; D remains ambiguous. Trimming cost V 2 bases and J 2 bases, with 11 bases left between them. Germline V gene data show CDR1 as SGHRS and CDR2 as YFSETQ. The CDR3 runs 15 residues. The CDR3 loop is CASSLRRSAYNEQFF. For the CDR3, the DNA is TGCGCCAGCAGCTTACGCCGATCGGCCTACAATGAGCAGTTCTTC.

The chain links TRBV2 to TRBJ2-2; possible D gene TRBD2, 6 bases. The length of the CDR3 is 15 residues. Trimming cost V 2 bases and J 4 bases, with 11 bases left between them. Germline-derived CDR1 and CDR2 are SNHLY and FYNNEI. CDR3 nucleotide sequence: TGTGCCAGCAGTGAATGGGCCGGGGGCACCGGGGAGCTGTTTTTT. Its protein is CASSEWAGGTGELFF. Based on the CDR3 plus reference TRBV2 and TRBJ2-2, the full variable domain is EPEVTQTPSHQVTQMGQEVILRCVPISNHLYFYWYRQILGQKVEFLVSFYNNEISEKSEIFDDQFSVERPDGSNFTLKIRSTKLEDSAMYFCASSEWAGGTGELFFGEGSRLTVL.

V gene TRBV5-1 combines with J gene TRBJ2-7; 7 bases map to TRBD2. Germline assignment: CDR1 SGHRS and CDR2 YFSETQ. V shed 0 bases, J shed 0 bases, and the junction held 3 bases outside the gene matches. The CDR3 sequence is 15 residues long. As DNA, the CDR3 is TGCGCCAGCAGCTTGGGGTCGGGGGGCTCCTACGAGCAGTACTTC. This sequence encodes CASSLGSGGSYEQYF. The full variable domain, rest sourced from reference TRBV5-1 and TRBJ2-7, is KAGVTQTPRYLIKTRGQQVTLSCSPISGHRSVSWYQQTPGQGLQFLFEYFSETQRNKGNFPGRFSGRQFSNSRSEMNVSTLELGDSALYLCASSLGSGGSYEQYFGPGTRLTVT.

This clone was detected only a few times. The J gene is TRBJ2-7, the V gene TRBV5-1; a possible D gene is TRBD1 (6 bases). CDR1 and CDR2 from the germline V gene are SGHRS and YFSETQ. This CDR3 contains 14 residues. Trimming took 3 bases from V and 7 from J, leaving 17 bases between them. CDR3 sequence: CASSYSGTTLEQYF. The DNA for the CDR3 is TGCGCCAGCAGCTATTCCGGGACAACCTTAGAGCAGTACTTC.

This clone was counted a few times. This sequence joins TRBV2 and TRBJ1-4; tentative D call: TRBD1 (6 bases). Between the trimmed V and J ends, which lost 7 bases and 7 bases, there was a span of 16 bases. CDR3 length: 14 residues. Germline loops: CDR1 SNHLY, CDR2 FYNNEI. The CDR3 region has the DNA TGTGCCAGCACCCTACAGGGTTTAGGTGAAAAACTGTTTTTT. Its translation is CASTLQGLGEKLFF.

This clone was detected only a few times. V usage is TRBV11-2 and J usage is TRBJ1-5; D might be TRBD1 (6 bases). The CDR3 has 13 residues. The ends were cut back, 5 bases at V and 7 bases at J, with 12 bases in the middle. Germline V CDR1 and CDR2: SGHAT, FQNNGV. DNA for the CDR3: TGTGCCAGCAGCCAAAGAGGGGGACAGCCCCAGCATTTT. It encodes CASSQRGGQPQHF.

Turning to this clone: Its ends do not fully match the called genes, so a read error is possible. V and J are TRBV10-2 and TRBJ2-3, with TRBD2 identical over 10 bases. Germline CDR1 is WSHSY and CDR2 is SAAADI. This CDR3 is built from 17 residues. The CDR3 region has the DNA TGCGCCAGCATTGAGGCTAGCGGGAGAAATGTCACAGATACGCAGTATTTT. It codes for CASIEASGRNVTDTQYF.

In its sample, this clone was seen once. The CDR3 reads CASSSSDTGDIQYF. CDR3 DNA: TGTGCCAGCAGTTCGTCGGACACGGGGGACATTCAGTACTTC. This chain links TRBV6-6 with TRBJ2-4, with D possibly TRBD2 on 6 matching bases. The V gene lost 4 bases and the J gene lost 8 bases, with 15 bases spanning the gap. The CDR3 runs to 14 residues. In germline, CDR1 is MNHNY, CDR2 SVGAGI (reference sequence).

This chain links TRBV7-2 with TRBJ1-4; D call uncertain. The CDR3 is 15 amino acids. V gave up 2 bases and J gave up 8 bases, with 15 bases separating them. Per germline, CDR1 SGHTA and CDR2 FQGNSA. CDR3 nucleotide sequence: TGTGCCAGCAGCTTATACGGGGTGGGGAGAGAAAAACTGTTTTTT. This gives the protein CASSLYGVGREKLFF.

The chain links TRBV6-6 to TRBJ2-5; D is unclear. The closer fit of TRBJ2-7 to the DNA end suggests the J call may be wrong. The CDR3 is 13 residues long. Germline V gives CDR1 MNHNY, CDR2 SVGAGI (reference sequence). CDR3: CASTRSRSYEQYF. For the CDR3, the DNA is TGTGCCAGCACTAGATCGAGGTCCTACGAGCAGTACTTC.

V gene TRBV10-3 combines with J gene TRBJ2-3; D may be TRBD2 (5 bases). V lost 5 bases and J lost 0, with 12 bases in between. CDR1 and CDR2 from the germline V gene are ENHRY and SYGVKD. This CDR3 is built from 15 residues. The CDR3 nucleotides are TGTGCCATCAGTCGGACTTCACCTAGCACAGATACGCAGTATTTT. This translates into CAISRTSPSTDTQYF.

The V and J genes are TRBV7-2 and TRBJ2-7; D unresolved. The CDR3 totals 15 residues. Germline assignment: CDR1 SGHTA and CDR2 FQGNSA. V was pared by 1 base and J by 0 bases, with 10 bases between. CDR3 residues: CASSLGQDSSYEQYF. In DNA, the CDR3 is TGTGCCAGCAGCTTAGGGCAGGATAGCTCCTACGAGCAGTACTTC.